The 25 T cell receptor beta chains reported below all come from one sample, sequenced in a study of T-cell reconstitution after alpha-beta-depleted transplantation in children. Unique molecular identifiers featured in how the TCRbeta library was prepared. TCRdb re-called the PCR reads through MiXCR, storing one row per CDR3 protein. The table has 85,000 to 120,000 distinct CDR3 sequences, 4.5% to 7.5% seen once. Specimen: PBMCs, mostly from graft donor cells, collected 60 days after TCRalphabeta/CD19-depleted stem cell transplant. These receptors were collected from a female patient younger than 10 who had a stem cell transplant for Fanconi anemia, so the T cells may come from the graft donor.

The chain links TRBV5-1 to TRBJ2-3, with D perhaps given as TRBD1 or TRBD2 (5 bases each). This CDR3 contains 15 residues. The V gene lost 0 bases and the J gene lost 6 bases, with 14 bases spanning the gap. The germline V gene has CDR1 SGHRS and CDR2 YFSETQ. CDR3 nucleotide sequence: TGCGCCAGCAGCTTGGCCCCGGGGAAGGGGGATACGCAGTATTTT. The encoded protein is CASSLAPGKGDTQYF.

This clonotype was detected many times. CDR3 DNA: TGCAGTGCTATCCCGGCCCCTACAGGGAGCAATCAGCCCCAGCATTTT. Translation gives CSAIPAPTGSNQPQHF. The chain uses TRBV20-1 and TRBJ1-5, with a weak D call TRBD1 (6 bases). This CDR3 contains 16 residues. Trimming took 4 bases from V and 1 from J, leaving 17 bases between them. Germline CDR1 DFQATT, CDR2 SNEGSKA (reference sequence).

This clonotype came up many times. V and J are TRBV6-5 and TRBJ2-7; 8 nucleotides agree with TRBD1. The CDR3 has 18 residues. The V gene's germline CDR1 is MNHEY and CDR2 SVGAGI. V gave up 3 bases and J gave up 4 bases; unmatched junction bases: 17. CDR3 sequence: CASSYWGTGGFPTYEQYF. CDR3 sequence (DNA): TGTGCCAGCAGTTATTGGGGAACAGGGGGTTTTCCCACTTACGAGCAGTACTTC.

This clonotype was observed a handful of times. The chain has TRBV5-1 and TRBJ2-7; D unresolved. V was pared by 0 bases and J by 0 bases, with 16 bases between. The CDR3 runs to 17 residues. The V gene's germline CDR1 is SGHRS and CDR2 YFSETQ. The CDR3 DNA reads as TGCGCCAGCAGCTTGGGACCATCCCGTTACGACTCCTACGAGCAGTACTTC. This gives the protein CASSLGPSRYDSYEQYF.

This clonotype appeared many times. The rearrangement joins TRBV10-3 to TRBJ2-5; 9 bases are a match to TRBD2. This CDR3 has 12 residues. Trimming took 10 bases from V and 3 from J; bases not matched to a gene: 3. Germline-derived CDR1 and CDR2 are ENHRY and SYGVKD. CDR3 protein: CATAGGEETQYF. The CDR3 coding sequence is TGTGCCACGGCGGGAGGGGAAGAGACCCAGTACTTC.

In this sample, this clonotype turned up many times. This chain links TRBV20-1 with TRBJ2-7; either TRBD1 or TRBD2 may supply D (5 bases each). The V gene's germline CDR1 is DFQATT and CDR2 SNEGSKA (reference sequence). V lost 2 bases and J lost 1, with 12 bases in between. The CDR3 runs 14 residues. The CDR3 loop is CSARRGTGSYEQYF. The CDR3 nucleotides are TGCAGTGCTAGAAGGGGCACGGGGTCCTACGAGCAGTACTTC.

This clonotype is large. The chain couples TRBV28 to TRBJ2-5; 11 bases fit TRBD1. CDR1 is MDHEN, CDR2 SYDVKM, per germline. The J segment lost 4 bases and the V segment lost 7 bases, leaving 14 bases of the junction unmatched. The CDR3 is 17 amino acids. The CDR3 region has the DNA TGTGCCAGCACCTCCGTCCCGGGACAGGGGGGCGTAGAGACCCAGTACTTC. Translation gives CASTSVPGQGGVETQYF. The complete variable domain, with remaining parts taken from reference TRBV28 and TRBJ2-5, reads DVKVTQSSRYLVKRTGEKVFLECVQDMDHENMFWYRQDPGLGLRLIYFSYDVKMKEKGDIPEGYSVSREKKERFSLILESASTNQTSMYLCASTSVPGQGGVETQYFGPGTRLLVL.

This clonotype has a handful of counts. V is TRBV5-5 and J is TRBJ1-1; D is unclear. The V end lost 0 bases, the J end lost 4 bases, and 13 bases lay between the germline ends. The CDR3 runs to 15 residues. CDR1 is SGHKS and CDR2 is YYEKEE in the germline V gene (reference sequence). The CDR3 bases are TGTGCCAGCAGCTTGGCCTGGAAGGGCGGCACTGAAGCTTTCTTT. Residues: CASSLAWKGGTEAFF.

The CDR3 loop reads CSALGTSYVNTQYF. CDR3 nucleotide sequence: TGCAGTGCCCTCGGGACTAGCTACGTCAATACGCAGTATTTT. V is TRBV20-1 and J is TRBJ2-3; 9 nucleotides agree with TRBD2. This CDR3 contains 14 residues. The germline gives CDR1 DFQATT, CDR2 SNEGSKA (reference sequence). After removal of 6 bases from V and 7 bases from J, the junction contained 11 bases not matched to a gene.

This clonotype showed up many times. The CDR3 region is CASSERESDEQYF. DNA for the CDR3: TGTGCCAGCAGCGAGCGGGAGAGTGATGAGCAGTACTTC. V is TRBV28 and J is TRBJ2-7; TRBD2 matches at 8 bases. The germline gives CDR1 MDHEN, CDR2 SYDVKM. Unmatched junction bases numbered 8, after V lost 6 bases and J lost 7 bases. There are 13 residues in the CDR3.

This clonotype was recorded at least ten times. The J gene is TRBJ2-7, the V gene TRBV28; D possibly uses TRBD1 or TRBD2 (5 bases each). Germline CDR1 reads MDHEN; CDR2 reads SYDVKM. CDR3 size: 15 residues. Trimming cost V 4 bases and J 2 bases, with 15 bases left between them. CDR3 region: CASSSSGTGPYEQYF. The CDR3 region has the DNA TGTGCCAGCAGTTCATCCGGGACCGGCCCCTACGAGCAGTACTTC.

This clonotype has a handful of counts. The V gene is TRBV5-1, the J gene TRBJ2-4; 8 bases line up with TRBD1. CDR3 size: 14 residues. V was pared by 5 bases and J by 8 bases, with 9 bases of the junction left unmatched. Germline CDR1 reads SGHRS; CDR2 reads YFSETQ. The CDR3 DNA sequence: TGCGCCAGCAGTCTTGGACAGGGCTTGGACATTCAGTACTTC. The encoded protein is CASSLGQGLDIQYF.

Ten or more counts support this clonotype. This chain uses TRBV29-1 with TRBJ1-4; 7 positions match TRBD1. CDR1 is SQVTM and CDR2 is ANQGSEA in the germline V gene. V lost 3 bases to trimming and J lost 9 bases; unmatched junction nucleotides: 16. CDR3 length: 16 residues. The CDR3 protein is CSVDTRGVTGAQKLFF. The CDR3 DNA follows: TGCAGCGTTGACACCAGAGGGGTAACAGGGGCCCAAAAACTGTTTTTT.

The table lists this clonotype with a count of one. A much larger clone is a single base away; this may be a read error. The J gene is TRBJ2-5, the V gene TRBV18, with TRBD1 identical over 8 bases. V was pared by 5 bases and J by 6 bases, with 5 bases of the junction left unmatched. Germline-derived CDR1 and CDR2 are KGHSH and LQKENI. The CDR3 loop spans 13 amino acids. CDR3 sequence: CASSTGQVQTQYF. For the CDR3, the DNA is TGTGCCAGCTCAACGGGACAGGTGCAGACCCAGTACTTC.

This clonotype has just a few counts. The chain links TRBV5-5 to TRBJ2-7, with D maybe TRBD2 (7 bases). Deletions cut 7 bases from V and 5 bases from J, with 16 bases between. CDR1 is SGHKS and CDR2 is YYEKEE in the germline V gene (reference sequence). CDR3 length equals 13 residues. The CDR3, as DNA: TGTGCCAGCCGGGGGGCCTTCTTTCACGAGCAGTACTTC. As protein: CASRGAFFHEQYF.

At least ten counts were recorded for this clonotype. CDR3 in DNA: TGTGCCACGGACAGGGGAGCTGGAAACACCATATATTTT. Amino acid sequence: CATDRGAGNTIYF. The chain joins TRBV10-3 to TRBJ1-3; 9 nucleotides match TRBD1. Per the germline V gene, CDR1 is ENHRY and CDR2 is SYGVKD. After removal of 10 bases from V and 2 bases from J, the junction contained 3 bases not matched to a gene. The CDR3 loop spans 13 amino acids.

In its sample, this clonotype was seen a few times. The chain is built from TRBV4-1 and TRBJ1-1; D perhaps matches TRBD1 (5 bases). The CDR3 is 13 amino acids. Germline values: CDR1 MGHRA, CDR2 YSYEKL. V gave up 4 bases and J gave up 8 bases, with 14 bases separating them. DNA for the CDR3: TGCGCCAGCAGCCTAACAGGCCCCGGGGAAGCTTTCTTT. It codes for CASSLTGPGEAFF.

This clonotype came up many times. CDR3: CAWSDGSSTDTQYF. Written as DNA, the CDR3 is TGTGCCTGGTCTGACGGATCTAGCACAGATACGCAGTATTTT. The V and J genes are TRBV30 and TRBJ2-3, with D hard to call. Germline CDR1 and CDR2: GTSNPN and SVGIG (reference sequence). CDR3 length equals 14 residues. The V end lost 5 bases, the J end lost 0 bases, and 12 bases lay between the germline ends.

This clonotype has a count of ten or more. The rearrangement uses TRBV5-1 and TRBJ2-2, with D perhaps TRBD1 or TRBD2 (5 bases each). Trimming removed 2 bases from V and 6 bases from J, with 17 bases in between. The V gene's germline CDR1 is SGHRS and CDR2 YFSETQ. The CDR3 runs to 16 residues. CDR3 in DNA: TGCGCCAGCAGCTTCGACAGCGGTTTAATATCCGGGGAGCTGTTTTTT. This gives the protein CASSFDSGLISGELFF. Variable domain in full (rest from reference TRBV5-1 and TRBJ2-2): KAGVTQTPRYLIKTRGQQVTLSCSPISGHRSVSWYQQTPGQGLQFLFEYFSETQRNKGNFPGRFSGRQFSNSRSEMNVSTLELGDSALYLCASSFDSGLISGELFFGEGSRLTVL.

J is TRBJ2-1 and V is TRBV7-3; no reliable D call. Germline V gene sequence: CDR1 SGHTA, CDR2 FQGTGA. V lost 4 bases and J lost 6, with 7 bases in between. CDR3 size: 12 residues. CDR3 region: CASSSSSNEQFF. CDR3 coding DNA: TGTGCCAGCAGCTCCTCGAGCAATGAGCAGTTCTTC.

The sample holds many counts of this clonotype. The junction departs from the called germline gene at one end, perhaps through a read error. This chain links TRBV28 with TRBJ2-1; TRBD2 matches 9 bases. Germline V CDR1 and CDR2: MDHEN, SYDVKM. The CDR3 runs to 16 residues. CDR3 DNA sequence: TGTGCCAGCAGTTTATCCATTAGCGGGGGAGACAATGAGCAGTCCTTC. As protein: CASSLSISGGDNEQSF.

This clonotype was counted at least ten times. The chain carries TRBV28 and TRBJ2-7; tentatively, D is TRBD1 or TRBD2 (6 bases each). This CDR3 has 16 amino acids. In germline, CDR1 is MDHEN, CDR2 SYDVKM. Trimming removed 1 base from V and 2 bases from J, with 15 bases in between. CDR3 DNA sequence: TGTGCCAGCAGTTTATTTCGGGGGACAACAACCTACGAGCAGTACTTC. Residues: CASSLFRGTTTYEQYF.

This chain connects TRBV6-5 to TRBJ1-4; the D gene is possibly TRBD1 (5 bases). Trimming left V 0 bases short and J 7 bases short, with 9 bases between. CDR1 MNHEY and CDR2 SVGAGI come from the germline V gene. The CDR3 length is 14 residues. The CDR3 DNA is TGTGCCAGCAGTTACTCTGGGACGGTTGAAAAACTGTTTTTT. This encodes CASSYSGTVEKLFF.

Many counts were recorded for this clonotype. The chain has TRBV9 and TRBJ2-5, with D possibly matching TRBD2 (5 bases). Germline V gives CDR1 SGDLS, CDR2 YYNGEE. The CDR3 spans 14 residues. Trimming removed 0 bases at V and 3 bases at J, with 9 bases between. The CDR3 sequence is CASSVGLAKETQYF. For the CDR3, the DNA is TGTGCCAGCAGCGTAGGTCTAGCTAAAGAGACCCAGTACTTC.

This clonotype was observed a handful of times. This chain connects TRBV27 to TRBJ1-2; 7 nucleotides agree with TRBD1. V shed 6 bases, J shed 6 bases, and the junction held 1 base outside the gene matches. Germline V CDR1 and CDR2: MNHEY, SMNVEV (reference sequence). The CDR3 loop spans 11 amino acids. In nucleotides, the CDR3 is TGTGCCAGCAGGACAGGGAATGGCTACACCTTC. As protein: CASRTGNGYTF.